This TCR beta chain was sequenced in a study of response to subunit inactivated influenza vaccine. Overall study results and limits: The authors put forward the suggestion that each seasonal influenza vaccination may bring in only a limited number of new T cells.

A single record per CDR3 protein comes from TCRdb applying MiXCR to the RT-PCR reads. The sample lists about 650,000 distinct CDR3 sequences; around 15% were seen once. To note about this clonotype: Its antigen is as yet unknown.

The sample here was PBMCs from blood, taken about 14 days before vaccination. This sequence was found in a man over 45 who received an inactivated influenza vaccine.

As DNA, the CDR3 is TGCGCCAGCAGTGAGTCATCTCTCTCCGCGGGCGAGCAGTACTTC. The encoded protein is CASSESSLSAGEQYF. This sequence joins TRBV10-1 and TRBJ2-7, with D maybe TRBD2 (5 bases). There are 15 residues in the CDR3. Trimming shortened V by 0 bases and J by 6 bases, and 15 bases separated the two germline ends. Germline CDR1 WNHNN, CDR2 SYGVQD (reference sequence).